This passage covers 8 T cell receptor beta chains from one sample sequenced in a study of T-cell reconstitution after alpha-beta-depleted transplantation in children. Unique molecular identifiers tagged the TCRbeta library. TCRdb called the PCR reads again in MiXCR, with one record for every CDR3 protein. This table has about 580,000 distinct CDR3 sequences, roughly 23% appearing once. Source: PBMCs, mostly from graft donor cells, taken 360 days after TCRalphabeta/CD19-depleted stem cell transplant. These receptors all stem from a boy under two years old who had a stem cell transplant for acute myeloid leukemia, so the T cells may come from the graft donor.

The V and J genes are TRBV20-1 and TRBJ1-2, with D perhaps matching TRBD1 (5 bases). This CDR3 has 14 residues. Germline-derived CDR1 and CDR2 are DFQATT and SNEGSKA (reference sequence). V was cut by 3 bases and J by 4 bases, with 15 bases left in between. In DNA form, the CDR3 reads TGCAGTGCTAGTGGAGGCGATGGGGGCTATGGCTACACCTTC. This sequence encodes CSASGGDGGYGYTF.

Only one count was recorded for this clonotype. The chain uses TRBV11-2 and TRBJ2-1; no clear D. The CDR3 covers 13 residues. V dropped 2 bases and J dropped 7 bases, with 9 bases sitting between them. Germline CDR1 and CDR2: SGHAT and FQNNGV. CDR3 amino acids: CASSLRLTNEQFF. The CDR3, as DNA: TGTGCCAGCAGCTTAAGGCTAACTAATGAGCAGTTCTTC.

This rearrangement joins TRBV24-1 to TRBJ2-3; TRBD1 or TRBD2 may be the D gene (6 bases each). CDR1 KGHDR and CDR2 SFDVKD come from the germline V gene. The V gene lost 5 bases and the J gene lost 4 bases, with 21 bases spanning the gap. The CDR3 has 17 residues. The CDR3 DNA sequence: TGTGCCACCAGTGGAGGGGGACCGCTACCTAGCGCAGATACGCAGTATTTT. This codes for CATSGGGPLPSADTQYF.

This clonotype was found many times. This chain connects TRBV7-2 to TRBJ2-2; D is uncertain. This CDR3 spans 14 amino acids. V lost 6 bases and J 1 base, leaving 9 bases between the germline ends. Germline values: CDR1 SGHTA, CDR2 FQGNSA. The CDR3 DNA sequence: TGTGCCAGCAGATCCTACGAGAACACCGGGGAGCTGTTTTTT. Its protein is CASRSYENTGELFF.

This clonotype was recorded only once. The gene calls are TRBV7-2 and TRBJ2-4, with D maybe TRBD2 (6 bases). Trimming stripped 2 bases from V and 0 bases from J, with 8 bases between. Germline assignment: CDR1 SGHTA and CDR2 FQGNSA. This CDR3 has 15 amino acids. CDR3 residues: CASSLRELAKNIQYF. The CDR3 coding sequence is TGTGCCAGCAGCTTACGGGAGCTAGCCAAAAACATTCAGTACTTC.

The genes are TRBV12-3 or TRBV12-4 and TRBJ2-2; 7 bases are a match to TRBD2. The trim removed 7 bases at V and 6 bases at J, leaving 8 bases unmatched. The CDR3 sequence is 14 residues long. DNA of the CDR3: TGTGCCAGCATTCTGGGGGGGTCCTCCGGGGAGCTGTTTTTT. It encodes CASILGGSSGELFF.

This chain joins TRBV20-1 and TRBJ1-1; no clear D gene. V was pared by 6 bases and J by 1 base, with 30 bases between. CDR3 length equals 19 residues. In germline, CDR1 is DFQATT, CDR2 SNEGSKA (reference sequence). This CDR3 is CSAANNLGRYNPSNTEAFF. CDR3 DNA: TGCAGTGCCGCGAACAATCTCGGACGTTACAATCCGTCGAACACTGAAGCTTTCTTT.

This clonotype appeared once. The rearrangement joins TRBV20-1 to TRBJ2-5, with 8 positions matching TRBD1. Germline CDR1 is DFQATT and CDR2 is SNEGSKA (reference sequence). The CDR3 loop spans 15 amino acids. V was clipped by 6 bases and J by 2 bases; unmatched bases: 11. The CDR3 here is CSAAEQGGVQETQYF. For the CDR3, the DNA is TGCAGTGCCGCCGAACAGGGGGGAGTACAAGAGACCCAGTACTTC.